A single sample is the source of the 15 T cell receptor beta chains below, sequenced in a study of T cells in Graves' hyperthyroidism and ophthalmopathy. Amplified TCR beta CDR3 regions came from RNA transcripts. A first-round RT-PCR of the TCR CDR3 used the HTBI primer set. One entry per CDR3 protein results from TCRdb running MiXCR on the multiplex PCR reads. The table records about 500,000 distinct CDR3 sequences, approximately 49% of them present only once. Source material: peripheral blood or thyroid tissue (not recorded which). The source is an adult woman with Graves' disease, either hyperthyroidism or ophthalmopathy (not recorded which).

The DNA for the CDR3 is TGCAGTGCTAGTACGCAGGGAAGGCAGCCCCAGCATTTT. Its protein product is CSASTQGRQPQHF. The chain uses TRBV20-1 and TRBJ1-5; a weak D match, TRBD1 (5 bases). Germline V CDR1 and CDR2: DFQATT, SNEGSKA (reference sequence). Trimming took off 3 bases at V and 7 bases at J, with 13 bases between the two ends. The CDR3 has 13 amino acids.

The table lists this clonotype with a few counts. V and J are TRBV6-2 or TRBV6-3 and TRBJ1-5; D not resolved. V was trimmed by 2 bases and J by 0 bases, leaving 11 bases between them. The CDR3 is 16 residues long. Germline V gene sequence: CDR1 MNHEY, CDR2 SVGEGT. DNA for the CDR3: TGTGCCAGCAGTTACGGGCAGGCCTATAGCAATCAGCCCCAGCATTTT. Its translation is CASSYGQAYSNQPQHF.

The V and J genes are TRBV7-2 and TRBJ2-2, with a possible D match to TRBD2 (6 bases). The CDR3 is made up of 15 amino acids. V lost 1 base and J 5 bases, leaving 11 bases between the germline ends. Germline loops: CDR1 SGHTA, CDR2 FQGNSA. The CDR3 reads CASSLEAAGTGELFF. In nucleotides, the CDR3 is TGTGCCAGCAGCTTAGAAGCTGCGGGGACCGGGGAGCTGTTTTTT.

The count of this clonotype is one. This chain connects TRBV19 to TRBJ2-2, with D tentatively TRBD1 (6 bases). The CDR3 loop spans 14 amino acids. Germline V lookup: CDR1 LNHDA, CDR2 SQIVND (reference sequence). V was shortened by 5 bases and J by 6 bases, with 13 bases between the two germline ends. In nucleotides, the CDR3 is TGTGCCAGTAGTCCCGGACAGCTCTCCGGGGAGCTGTTTTTT. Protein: CASSPGQLSGELFF.

CDR3 sequence reads: CATYYGGLSQPQHF. CDR3 DNA sequence: TGTGCCACCTACTACGGGGGGCTGAGTCAGCCCCAGCATTTT. The chain joins TRBV24-1 to TRBJ1-5; TRBD1 is a possible D gene (6 bases). Trimming took 9 bases from V and 6 from J, leaving 17 bases between them. From germline, CDR1 is KGHDR and CDR2 SFDVKD. The CDR3 sequence is 14 residues long.

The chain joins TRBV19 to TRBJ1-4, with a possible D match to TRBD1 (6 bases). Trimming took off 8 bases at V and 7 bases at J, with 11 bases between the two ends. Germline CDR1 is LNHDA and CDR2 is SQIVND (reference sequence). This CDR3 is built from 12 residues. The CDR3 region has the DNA TGTGCCAGTCGGGGACAAGCTGAAAAACTGTTTTTT. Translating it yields CASRGQAEKLFF.

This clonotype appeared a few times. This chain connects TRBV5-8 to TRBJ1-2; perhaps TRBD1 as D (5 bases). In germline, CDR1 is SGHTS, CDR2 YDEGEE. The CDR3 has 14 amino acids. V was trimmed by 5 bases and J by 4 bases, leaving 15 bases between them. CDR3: CASRLSQGSYGYTF. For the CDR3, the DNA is TGTGCCAGCAGGTTGTCTCAGGGATCCTATGGCTACACCTTC.

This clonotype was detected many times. The CDR3 spells CASSFRGQKNTEAFF. As DNA, the CDR3 is TGTGCCAGCAGTTTCCGAGGACAGAAGAACACTGAAGCTTTCTTT. The rearrangement joins TRBV11-2 to TRBJ1-1, with D possibly being TRBD1 (6 bases). This CDR3 is built from 15 residues. CDR1 SGHAT and CDR2 FQNNGV come from the germline V gene. V shed 6 bases and J shed 1 base, with 15 bases lying between them.

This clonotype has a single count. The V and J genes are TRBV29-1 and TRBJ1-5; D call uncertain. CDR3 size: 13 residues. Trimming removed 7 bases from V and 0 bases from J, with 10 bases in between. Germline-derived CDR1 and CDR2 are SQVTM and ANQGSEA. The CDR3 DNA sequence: TGCAGCGCCCTCGGGGTTAGCAATCAGCCCCAGCATTTT. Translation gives CSALGVSNQPQHF.

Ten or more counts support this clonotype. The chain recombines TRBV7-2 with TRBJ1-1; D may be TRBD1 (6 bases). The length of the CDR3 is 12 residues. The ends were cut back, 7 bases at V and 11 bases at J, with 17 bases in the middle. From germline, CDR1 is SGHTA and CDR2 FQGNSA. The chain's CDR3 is CASTGQFREAFF. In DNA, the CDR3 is TGTGCCAGCACCGGACAGTTCCGGGAGGCTTTCTTT. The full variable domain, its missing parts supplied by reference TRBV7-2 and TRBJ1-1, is GAGVSQSPSNKVTEKGKDVELRCDPISGHTALYWYRQSLGQGLEFLIYFQGNSAPDKSGLPSDRFSAERTGGSVSTLTIQRTQQEDSAVYLCASTGQFREAFFGQGTRLTVV.

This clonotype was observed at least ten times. As DNA, the CDR3 is TGTGCCATCAGTGAAGTCAGGGGAGGCGAGACCCAGTACTTC. Translation gives CAISEVRGGETQYF. The gene calls are TRBV10-3 and TRBJ2-5; D tentatively fits TRBD1 or TRBD2 (6 bases each). Germline CDR1 ENHRY, CDR2 SYGVKD. V dropped 3 bases and J dropped 5 bases, with 13 bases sitting between them. The length of the CDR3 is 14 residues.

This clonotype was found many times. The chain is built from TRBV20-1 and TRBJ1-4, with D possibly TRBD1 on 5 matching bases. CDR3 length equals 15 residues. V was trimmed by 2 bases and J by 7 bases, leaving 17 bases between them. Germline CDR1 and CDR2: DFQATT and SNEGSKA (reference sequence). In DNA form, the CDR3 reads TGCAGTGCTAGAACGGCAGGGAAAGGAGGTGAAAAACTGTTTTTT. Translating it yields CSARTAGKGGEKLFF.

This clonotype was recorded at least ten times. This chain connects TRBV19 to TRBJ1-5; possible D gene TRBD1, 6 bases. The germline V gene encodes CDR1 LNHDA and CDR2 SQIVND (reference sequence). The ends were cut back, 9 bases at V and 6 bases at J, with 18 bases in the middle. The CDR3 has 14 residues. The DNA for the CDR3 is TGTGCCAGCAACCAGGGGAGTCGTGTTCAGCCCCAGCATTTT. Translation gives CASNQGSRVQPQHF.

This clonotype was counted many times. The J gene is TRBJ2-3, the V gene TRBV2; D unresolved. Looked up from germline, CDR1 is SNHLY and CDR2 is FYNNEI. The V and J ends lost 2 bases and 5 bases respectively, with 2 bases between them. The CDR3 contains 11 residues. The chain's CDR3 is CASSEQDTQYF. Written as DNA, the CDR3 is TGTGCCAGCAGTGAACAAGATACGCAGTATTTT.

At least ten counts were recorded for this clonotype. CDR3 region: CASSIWAGKETQYF. The CDR3 nucleotides read TGTGCCAGTAGTATATGGGCAGGGAAAGAGACCCAGTACTTC. The chain uses TRBV19 and TRBJ2-5; D perhaps matches TRBD1 (5 bases). CDR3 length: 14 amino acids. Trimming removed 2 bases from V and 3 bases from J, with 10 bases in between. CDR1 is LNHDA and CDR2 is SQIVND in the germline V gene (reference sequence).